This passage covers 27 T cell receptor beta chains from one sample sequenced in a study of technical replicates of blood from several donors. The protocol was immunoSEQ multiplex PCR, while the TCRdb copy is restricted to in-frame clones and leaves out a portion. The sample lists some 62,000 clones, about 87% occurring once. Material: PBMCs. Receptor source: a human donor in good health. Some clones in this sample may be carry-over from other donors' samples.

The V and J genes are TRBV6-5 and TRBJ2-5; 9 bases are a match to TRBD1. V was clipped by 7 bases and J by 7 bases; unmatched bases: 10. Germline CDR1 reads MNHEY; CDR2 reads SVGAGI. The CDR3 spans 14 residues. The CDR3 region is CASTGTGTRGTQYF. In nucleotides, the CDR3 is TGTGCCAGCACGGGGACAGGGACTCGGGGGACCCAGTACTTC.

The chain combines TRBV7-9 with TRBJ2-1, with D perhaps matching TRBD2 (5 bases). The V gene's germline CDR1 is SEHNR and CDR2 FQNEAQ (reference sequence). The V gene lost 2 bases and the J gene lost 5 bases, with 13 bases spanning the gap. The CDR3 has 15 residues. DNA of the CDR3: TGTGCCAGCAGCTTACTCCCCCTAGCCGACAATGAGCAGTTCTTC. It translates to CASSLLPLADNEQFF.

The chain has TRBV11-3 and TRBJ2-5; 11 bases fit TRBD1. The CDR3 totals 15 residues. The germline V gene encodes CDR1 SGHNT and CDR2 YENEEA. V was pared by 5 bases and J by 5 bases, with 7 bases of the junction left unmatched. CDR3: CASSPRTGGVETQYF. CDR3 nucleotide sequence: TGTGCCAGCAGCCCGCGGACAGGGGGCGTGGAGACCCAGTACTTC.

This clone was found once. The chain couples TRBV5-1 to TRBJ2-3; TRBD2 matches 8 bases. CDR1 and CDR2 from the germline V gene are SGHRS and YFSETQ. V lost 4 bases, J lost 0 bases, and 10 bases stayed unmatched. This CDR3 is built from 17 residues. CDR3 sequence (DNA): TGCGCCAGCAGCCGGGGGGGGCAATTCCTTAGCACAGATACGCAGTATTTT. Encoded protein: CASSRGGQFLSTDTQYF.

Written as DNA, the CDR3 is TGTGCCAGCAGTTATAACAGGTGGGGAGGGATCCGGGAGAACACTGAAGCTTTCTTT. Its translation: CASSYNRWGGIRENTEAFF. The V and J genes are TRBV2 and TRBJ1-1; possibly TRBD1 for D (5 bases). The CDR3 totals 19 residues. Germline CDR1 reads SNHLY; CDR2 reads FYNNEI. Trimming removed 5 bases from V and 1 base from J, with 26 bases in between.

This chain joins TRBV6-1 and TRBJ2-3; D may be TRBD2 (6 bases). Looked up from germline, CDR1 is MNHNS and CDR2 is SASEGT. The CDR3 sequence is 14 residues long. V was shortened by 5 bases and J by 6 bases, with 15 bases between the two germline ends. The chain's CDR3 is CASSPQVRGDTQYF. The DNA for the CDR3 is TGTGCCAGCAGTCCCCAAGTACGGGGGGATACGCAGTATTTT.

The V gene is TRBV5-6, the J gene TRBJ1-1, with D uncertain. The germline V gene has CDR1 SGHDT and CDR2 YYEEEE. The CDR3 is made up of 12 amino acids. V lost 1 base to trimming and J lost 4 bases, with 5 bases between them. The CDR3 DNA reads TGTGCCAGCAGCTTGTTCGTCACTGAAGCTTTCTTT. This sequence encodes CASSLFVTEAFF.

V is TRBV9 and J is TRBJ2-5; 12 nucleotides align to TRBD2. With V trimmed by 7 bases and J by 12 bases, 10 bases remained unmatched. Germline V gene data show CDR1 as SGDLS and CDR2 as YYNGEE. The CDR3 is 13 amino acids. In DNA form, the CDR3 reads TGTGCCAGCGGAGGGGGACTAGCGGGCCCGGAGTACTTC. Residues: CASGGGLAGPEYF.

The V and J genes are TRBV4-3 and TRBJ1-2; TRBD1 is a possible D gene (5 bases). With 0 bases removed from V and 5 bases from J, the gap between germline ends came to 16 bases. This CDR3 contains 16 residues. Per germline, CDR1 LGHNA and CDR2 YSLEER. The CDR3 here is CASSQDVKGRIYGYTF. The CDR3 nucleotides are TGCGCCAGCAGCCAAGATGTAAAGGGGAGGATATATGGCTACACCTTC.

CDR3 in amino acids: CASEYGNTEAFF. CDR3 coding DNA: TGTGCCAGCGAGTATGGGAACACTGAAGCTTTCTTT. This chain connects TRBV6-6 to TRBJ1-1; D gene unclear. CDR3 length: 12 amino acids. V was shortened by 8 bases and J by 1 base, with 8 bases between the two germline ends. Germline V gene lookup returns CDR1 MNHNY and CDR2 SVGAGI (reference sequence).

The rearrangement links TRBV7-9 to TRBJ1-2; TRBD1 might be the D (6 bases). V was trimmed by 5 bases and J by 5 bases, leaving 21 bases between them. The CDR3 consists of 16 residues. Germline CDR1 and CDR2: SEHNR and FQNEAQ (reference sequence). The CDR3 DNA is TGTGCCAGCAGCCATTACGTTGCAGGGGTAAAATATGGCTACACCTTC. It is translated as CASSHYVAGVKYGYTF. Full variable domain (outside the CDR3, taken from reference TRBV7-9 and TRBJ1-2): DTGVSQNPRHKITKRGQNVTFRCDPISEHNRLYWYRQTLGQGPEFLTYFQNEAQLEKSRLLSDRFSAERPKGSFSTLEIQRTEQGDSAMYLCASSHYVAGVKYGYTFGSGTRLTVV.

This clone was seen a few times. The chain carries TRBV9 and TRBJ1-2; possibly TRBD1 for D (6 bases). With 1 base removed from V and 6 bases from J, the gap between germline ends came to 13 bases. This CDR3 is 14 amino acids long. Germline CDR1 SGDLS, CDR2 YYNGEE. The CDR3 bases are TGTGCCAGCAGCGTATCAGAACAGGGCAATGGCTACACCTTC. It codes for CASSVSEQGNGYTF.

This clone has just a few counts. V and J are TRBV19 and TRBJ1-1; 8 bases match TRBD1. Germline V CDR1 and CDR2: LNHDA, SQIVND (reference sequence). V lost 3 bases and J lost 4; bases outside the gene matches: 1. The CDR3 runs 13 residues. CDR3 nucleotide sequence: TGTGCCAGTAGTATCGGGACAGGCACTGAAGCTTTCTTT. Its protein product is CASSIGTGTEAFF.

The CDR3 reads CASSPWLAGIETQYF. The CDR3 bases are TGTGCCAGCTCACCATGGCTAGCGGGGATAGAGACCCAGTACTTC. The rearrangement joins TRBV18 to TRBJ2-5; 9 bases are a match to TRBD2. The J segment lost 4 bases and the V segment lost 2 bases, leaving 5 bases of the junction unmatched. Germline-derived CDR1 and CDR2 are KGHSH and LQKENI. This CDR3 contains 15 residues.

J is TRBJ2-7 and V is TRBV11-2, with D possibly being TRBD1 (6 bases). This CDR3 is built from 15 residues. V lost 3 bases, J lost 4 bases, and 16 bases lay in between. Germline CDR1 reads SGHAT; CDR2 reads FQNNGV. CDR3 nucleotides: TGTGCCAGCAGCTTGCGGCAGGGGCCGGTATACGAGCAGTACTTC. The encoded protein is CASSLRQGPVYEQYF.

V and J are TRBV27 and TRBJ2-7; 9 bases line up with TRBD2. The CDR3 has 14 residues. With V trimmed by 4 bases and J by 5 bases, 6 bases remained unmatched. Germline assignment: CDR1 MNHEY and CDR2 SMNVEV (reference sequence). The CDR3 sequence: CASSYSGSFDEQYF. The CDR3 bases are TGTGCCAGCAGTTATAGCGGGAGTTTTGACGAGCAGTACTTC.

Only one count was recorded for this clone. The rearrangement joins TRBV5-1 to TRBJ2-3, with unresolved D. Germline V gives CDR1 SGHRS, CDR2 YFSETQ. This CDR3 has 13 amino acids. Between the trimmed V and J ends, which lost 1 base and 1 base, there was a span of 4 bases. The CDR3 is CASSLQGTDTQYF. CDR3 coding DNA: TGCGCCAGCAGCTTGCAGGGCACAGATACGCAGTATTTT.

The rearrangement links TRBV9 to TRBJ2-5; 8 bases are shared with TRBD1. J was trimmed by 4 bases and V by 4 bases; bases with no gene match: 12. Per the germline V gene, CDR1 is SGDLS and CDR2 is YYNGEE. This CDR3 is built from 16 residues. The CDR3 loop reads CASSTADRVIGETQYF. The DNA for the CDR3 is TGTGCCAGCAGCACTGCGGACAGGGTAATCGGAGAGACCCAGTACTTC.

CDR3 sequence (DNA): TGTGCCAGTAGTATAGCTTACAGGGGGCGAAGCAATCAGCCCCAGCATTTT. This gives the protein CASSIAYRGRSNQPQHF. The chain couples TRBV19 to TRBJ1-5; 9 bases fit TRBD1. The germline gives CDR1 LNHDA, CDR2 SQIVND (reference sequence). CDR3 length: 17 amino acids. Germline trimming cut 1 base from V and 1 base from J; bases unmatched to any gene: 5. Full variable domain (remainder filled in from reference TRBV19 and TRBJ1-5): DGGITQSPKYLFRKEGQNVTLSCEQNLNHDAMYWYRQDPGQGLRLIYYSQIVNDFQKGDIAEGYSVSREKKESFPLTVTSAQKNPTAFYLCASSIAYRGRSNQPQHFGDGTRLSIL.

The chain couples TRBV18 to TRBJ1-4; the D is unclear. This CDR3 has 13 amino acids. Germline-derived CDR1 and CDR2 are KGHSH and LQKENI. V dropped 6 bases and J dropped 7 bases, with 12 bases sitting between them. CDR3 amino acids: CASSGGAAEKLFF. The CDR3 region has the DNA TGTGCCAGCTCCGGCGGCGCGGCTGAAAAACTGTTTTTT.

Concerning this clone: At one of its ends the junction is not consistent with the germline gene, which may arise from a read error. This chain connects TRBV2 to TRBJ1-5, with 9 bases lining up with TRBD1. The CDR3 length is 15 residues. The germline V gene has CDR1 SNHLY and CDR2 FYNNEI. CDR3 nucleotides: TGTGCCAGCAGAGAAGACAGGGGGAGCAATCAGCCCCAGCATTTT. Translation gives CASREDRGSNQPQHF.

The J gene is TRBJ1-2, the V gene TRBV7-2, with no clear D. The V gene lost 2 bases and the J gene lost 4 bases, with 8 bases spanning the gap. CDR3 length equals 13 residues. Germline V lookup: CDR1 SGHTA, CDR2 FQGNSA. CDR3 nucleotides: TGTGCCAGCAGCTTAATTTCCTCCTATGGCTACACCTTC. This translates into CASSLISSYGYTF.

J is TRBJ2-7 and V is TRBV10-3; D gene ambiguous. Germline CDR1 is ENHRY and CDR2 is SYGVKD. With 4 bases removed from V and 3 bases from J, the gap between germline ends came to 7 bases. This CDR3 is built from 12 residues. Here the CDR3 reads CAISGAGYEQYF. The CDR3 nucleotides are TGTGCCATCAGTGGGGCAGGCTACGAGCAGTACTTC.

For the CDR3, the DNA is TGTGCCAGTAGGGGGGACTATTACAATGAGCAGTTCTTC. The encoded protein is CASRGDYYNEQFF. The rearrangement uses TRBV19 and TRBJ2-1; 7 positions agree with TRBD2. CDR1 LNHDA and CDR2 SQIVND come from the germline V gene (reference sequence). The CDR3 is 13 residues long. V was clipped by 6 bases and J by 4 bases; unmatched bases: 3.

The CDR3 sequence is CASSLALARVYGYTF. In DNA, the CDR3 is TGTGCCAGCAGCTTAGCGCTGGCCAGGGTCTATGGCTACACCTTC. The chain joins TRBV7-9 to TRBJ1-2; D is possibly TRBD1 (5 bases). Per the germline V gene, CDR1 is SEHNR and CDR2 is FQNEAQ (reference sequence). This CDR3 region has 15 residues. Trimming cost V 0 bases and J 4 bases, with 12 bases left between them.

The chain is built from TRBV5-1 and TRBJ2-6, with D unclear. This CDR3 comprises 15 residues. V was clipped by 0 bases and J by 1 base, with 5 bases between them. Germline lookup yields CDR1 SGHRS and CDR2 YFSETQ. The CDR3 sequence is CASSLELSGANVLTF. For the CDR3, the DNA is TGCGCCAGCAGCTTGGAGCTATCTGGGGCCAACGTCCTGACTTTC.

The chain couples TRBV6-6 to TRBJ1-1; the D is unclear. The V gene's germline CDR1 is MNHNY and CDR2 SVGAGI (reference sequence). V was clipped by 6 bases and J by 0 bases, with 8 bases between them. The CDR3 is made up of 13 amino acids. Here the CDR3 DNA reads TGTGCCAGCAGCGGCAGGCTGAACACTGAAGCTTTCTTT. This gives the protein CASSGRLNTEAFF.